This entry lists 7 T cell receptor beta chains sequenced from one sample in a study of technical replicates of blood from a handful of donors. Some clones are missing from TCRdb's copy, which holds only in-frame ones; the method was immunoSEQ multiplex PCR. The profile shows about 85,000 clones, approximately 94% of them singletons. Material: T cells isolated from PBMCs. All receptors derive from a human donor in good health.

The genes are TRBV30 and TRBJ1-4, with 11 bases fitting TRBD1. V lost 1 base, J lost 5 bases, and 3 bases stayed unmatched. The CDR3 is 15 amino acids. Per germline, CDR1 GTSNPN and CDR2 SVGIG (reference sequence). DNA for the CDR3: TGTGCCTGGAGTGCGGGGACAGGGGGAAATGAAAAACTGTTTTTT. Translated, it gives CAWSAGTGGNEKLFF. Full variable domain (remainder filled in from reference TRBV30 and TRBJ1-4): SQTIHQWPATLVQPVGSPLSLECTVEGTSNPNLYWYRQAAGRGLQLLFYSVGIGQISSEVPQNLSASRPQDRQFILSSKKLLLSDSGFYLCAWSAGTGGNEKLFFGSGTQLSVL.

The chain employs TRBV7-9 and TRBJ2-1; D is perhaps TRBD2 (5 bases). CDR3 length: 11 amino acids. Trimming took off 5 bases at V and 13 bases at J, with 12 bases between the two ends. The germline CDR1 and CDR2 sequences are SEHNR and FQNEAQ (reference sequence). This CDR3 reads CASSLSGSQFF. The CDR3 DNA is TGTGCCAGCAGCCTCAGCGGTTCCCAGTTCTTC.

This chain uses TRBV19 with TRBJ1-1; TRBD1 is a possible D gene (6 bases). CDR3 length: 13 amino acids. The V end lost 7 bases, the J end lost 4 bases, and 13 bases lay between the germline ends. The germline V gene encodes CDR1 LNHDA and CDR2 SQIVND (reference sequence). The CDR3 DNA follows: TGTGCCAGTACACCAGGGGTAGCCACTGAAGCTTTCTTT. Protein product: CASTPGVATEAFF.

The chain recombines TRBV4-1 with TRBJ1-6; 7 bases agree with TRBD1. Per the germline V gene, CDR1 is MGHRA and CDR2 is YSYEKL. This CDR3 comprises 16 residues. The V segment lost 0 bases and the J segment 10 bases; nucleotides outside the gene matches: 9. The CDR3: CASSQEGLRQGSPLHF. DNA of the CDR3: TGCGCCAGCAGCCAAGAAGGGTTGAGACAGGGATCACCCCTCCACTTT.

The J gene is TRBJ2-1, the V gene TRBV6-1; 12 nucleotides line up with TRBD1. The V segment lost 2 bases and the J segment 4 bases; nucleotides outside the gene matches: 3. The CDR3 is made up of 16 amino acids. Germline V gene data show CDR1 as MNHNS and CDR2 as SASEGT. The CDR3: CASSEWGQGAYNEQFF. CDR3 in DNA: TGTGCCAGCAGTGAATGGGGACAGGGGGCTTACAATGAGCAGTTCTTC.

The CDR3 spells CASSRGQDTSEQYF. CDR3 DNA: TGTGCCAGCAGCCGTGGACAGGATACCTCCGAGCAGTACTTC. This rearrangement joins TRBV5-4 to TRBJ2-7, with 7 nucleotides matching TRBD1. V was pared by 4 bases and J by 6 bases, with 10 bases of the junction left unmatched. Germline values: CDR1 SGHNT, CDR2 YYREEE (reference sequence). The CDR3 is 14 residues long.

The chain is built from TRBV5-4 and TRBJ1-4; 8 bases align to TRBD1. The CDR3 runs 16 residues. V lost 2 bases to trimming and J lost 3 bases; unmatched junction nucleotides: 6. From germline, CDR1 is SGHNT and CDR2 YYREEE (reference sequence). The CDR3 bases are TGTGCCAGCAGCTTTGGACAGGGAGGGCCTAATGAAAAACTGTTTTTT. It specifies CASSFGQGGPNEKLFF.